One sample yielded the 7 T cell receptor beta chains listed below, sequenced in a study of CD8 T cells in Susac syndrome. Random hexamers primed reverse transcription of about 0.45 to 1 ug RNA. TCRdb re-analysed the immunoSEQ multiplex PCR reads in MiXCR, keeping a single row per CDR3 protein. Of under 300,000 distinct CDR3 sequences listed, almost 97% are singletons. The sample taken for sequencing was CD4+ T cells from PBMCs. Every receptor here comes from a human donor with Susac syndrome.

This chain connects TRBV29-1 to TRBJ1-4; 10 bases match TRBD1. The J segment lost 7 bases and the V segment lost 4 bases, leaving 3 bases of the junction unmatched. CDR1 and CDR2 from the germline V gene are SQVTM and ANQGSEA. The CDR3 contains 13 residues. The CDR3 loop is CSVAGTGAEKLFF. CDR3 DNA sequence: TGCAGCGTTGCGGGGACAGGGGCTGAAAAACTGTTTTTT.

This clonotype appeared a single time. The chain is built from TRBV29-1 and TRBJ2-5; 7 nucleotides match TRBD1. The germline gives CDR1 SQVTM, CDR2 ANQGSEA. V lost 0 bases to trimming and J lost 4 bases; unmatched junction nucleotides: 5. This CDR3 has 14 residues. Here the CDR3 DNA reads TGCAGCGTTGAAGAGTCGGGACAGTCAGAGACCCAGTACTTC. Protein: CSVEESGQSETQYF.

The chain uses TRBV5-1 and TRBJ2-7; a possible D gene is TRBD2 (5 bases). In germline, CDR1 is SGHRS, CDR2 YFSETQ. V was shortened by 0 bases and J by 2 bases, with 18 bases between the two germline ends. The CDR3 runs 17 residues. Here the CDR3 reads CASSLVAGRTATYEQYF. In nucleotides, the CDR3 is TGCGCCAGCAGCTTGGTTGCGGGCCGAACGGCCACCTACGAGCAGTACTTC.

This chain joins TRBV7-6 and TRBJ2-7; a weak D match, TRBD1 (5 bases). CDR3 size: 13 residues. Per the germline V gene, CDR1 is SGHVS and CDR2 is FNYEAQ. Trimming cost V 1 base and J 7 bases, with 11 bases left between them. The CDR3 nucleotides read TGTGCCAGCAGCTTAGAAAGGGGAAGAGAGCAGTACTTC. This sequence encodes CASSLERGREQYF.

The V gene is TRBV20-1, the J gene TRBJ2-2; TRBD2 matches at 15 bases. With 1 base clipped from V and 0 bases from J, the junction kept 9 bases outside the gene matches. Per the germline V gene, CDR1 is DFQATT and CDR2 is SNEGSKA (reference sequence). This CDR3 is built from 20 residues. This chain's CDR3 is CSARVLLGLAGGANTGELFF. In nucleotides, the CDR3 is TGCAGTGCTAGAGTATTATTGGGACTAGCGGGAGGCGCGAACACCGGGGAGCTGTTTTTT.

CDR3 in DNA: TGTGCCAGCAGCCCCCGCCGGGACAGGGTTGCTTCCTACGAGCAGTACTTC. It yields the protein CASSPRRDRVASYEQYF. The chain links TRBV7-9 to TRBJ2-7, with 9 bases aligning to TRBD1. Per germline, CDR1 SEHNR and CDR2 FQNEAQ (reference sequence). This CDR3 has 17 amino acids. Trimming cost V 5 bases and J 1 base; bases outside gene matches: 12.

The gene calls are TRBV29-1 and TRBJ1-2; D is unresolved. V dropped 4 bases and J dropped 8 bases, with 8 bases sitting between them. Germline V gives CDR1 SQVTM, CDR2 ANQGSEA. CDR3 length: 10 amino acids. Here the CDR3 reads CSVAGRGYTF. Here the CDR3 DNA reads TGCAGCGTTGCAGGCCGGGGCTACACCTTC.